This TCR beta chain is from a study of identical twins. V was clipped by 3 bases and J by 2 bases, with 12 bases between them. The CDR3 has 15 amino acids. Looked up from germline, CDR1 is LNHNV and CDR2 is YYDKDF (reference sequence). TCRdb reprocessed the 5' RACE reads with MiXCR, giving one entry per CDR3 protein. The sample shows about 530,000 distinct CDR3 sequences, around 20% of them seen only once. This clonotype has only a few counts. The sample was also linked to a second study, of yellow fever vaccine responses in identical twins.

The TCR originated in a woman aged 18-30 years in good health. Sequencing was done on a sample of CD4+ T cells sorted from blood. The chain carries TRBV15 and TRBJ2-3; D is unclear. CDR3 loop: CATSSITPPTDTQYF. In DNA, the CDR3 is TGTGCCACCAGCAGTATTACCCCCCCCACAGATACGCAGTATTTT.